These 8 T cell receptor beta chains came from one sample sequenced in a study of T-cell reconstitution after alpha-beta-depleted transplantation in children. A TCRbeta library incorporating unique molecular identifiers was prepared. TCRdb re-called the PCR reads through MiXCR, storing one row per CDR3 protein. Of about 870,000 distinct CDR3 sequences in the sample, roughly 15% were seen once. The sequences come from PBMCs, mostly from graft donor cells, collected 360 days after TCRalphabeta/CD19-depleted stem cell transplant. The receptors here all came from a male patient between 5 and 17 years old who had a stem cell transplant for acute lymphoblastic leukemia, so the T cells may come from the graft donor.

This clonotype was picked up a small number of times. CDR3 nucleotide sequence: TGTGCCACCAGCAGAGATTCTGAGACAGACAATGAGCAGTTCTTC. This codes for CATSRDSETDNEQFF. The rearrangement uses TRBV15 and TRBJ2-1; weak D call: TRBD1 (5 bases). Germline loops: CDR1 LNHNV, CDR2 YYDKDF (reference sequence). The CDR3 has 15 amino acids. V lost 0 bases to trimming and J lost 5 bases, with 11 bases between them.

A few counts support this clonotype. This chain uses TRBV3-1 with TRBJ2-5; D perhaps matches TRBD2 (6 bases). Per germline, CDR1 LGHDT and CDR2 YNNKEL (reference sequence). The CDR3 has 11 amino acids. V lost 3 bases and J lost 7, with 6 bases in between. The CDR3 protein is CASSHGRTQYF. The CDR3 nucleotides read TGTGCCAGCAGCCACGGGAGGACCCAGTACTTC.

CDR3 DNA: TGCAGTGCGCGCCCGGGCGCCGGAAACACCATATATTTT. This encodes CSARPGAGNTIYF. V usage is TRBV20-1 and J usage is TRBJ1-3; no definite D call. In germline, CDR1 is DFQATT, CDR2 SNEGSKA (reference sequence). CDR3 length: 13 residues. Trimming removed 6 bases from V and 4 bases from J, with 13 bases in between.

This clonotype was picked up a small number of times. V usage is TRBV9 and J usage is TRBJ2-2; 7 bases map to TRBD2. Germline V gene lookup returns CDR1 SGDLS and CDR2 YYNGEE. CDR3 length: 16 amino acids. V gave up 0 bases and J gave up 6 bases; unmatched junction bases: 8. DNA for the CDR3: TGTGCCAGCAGCGTAGGGAGCGGGGCCTTATCCGGGGAGCTGTTTTTT. Its protein is CASSVGSGALSGELFF.

The chain links TRBV5-1 to TRBJ2-5; D is possibly TRBD2 (6 bases). Germline CDR1 SGHRS, CDR2 YFSETQ. The CDR3 sequence is 19 residues long. The ends were cut back, 0 bases at V and 1 base at J, with 22 bases in the middle. Here the CDR3 reads CASSLGWARRTSFQETQYF. The CDR3 coding sequence is TGCGCCAGCAGCTTGGGCTGGGCCCGACGCACTAGCTTCCAAGAGACCCAGTACTTC.

The chain has TRBV5-1 and TRBJ1-1; the D is unclear. Looked up from germline, CDR1 is SGHRS and CDR2 is YFSETQ. This CDR3 has 15 residues. Trimming left V 0 bases short and J 0 bases short, with 9 bases between. CDR3 DNA: TGCGCCAGCAGCTTGGTAGCGGTACTGAACACTGAAGCTTTCTTT. This encodes CASSLVAVLNTEAFF.

The chain combines TRBV13 with TRBJ1-4; perhaps TRBD1 as D (6 bases). V was cut by 2 bases and J by 10 bases, with 17 bases left in between. Germline-derived CDR1 and CDR2 are PRHDT and FYEKMQ (reference sequence). The CDR3 has 15 residues. The CDR3 coding sequence is TGTGCCAGCAGCTTATCAGGGGATCAGTGGGGAAAACTGTTTTTT. Amino acid sequence: CASSLSGDQWGKLFF.

This clonotype was detected only a few times. The chain links TRBV9 to TRBJ1-2; D is undetermined. This CDR3 has 14 residues. CDR1 SGDLS and CDR2 YYNGEE come from the germline V gene. Trimming pared 0 bases from V and 2 bases from J, leaving 8 bases between. The CDR3 DNA reads as TGTGCCAGCAGCGTAGGTGGGCTAAACTATGGCTACACCTTC. This codes for CASSVGGLNYGYTF.